The 14 T cell receptor beta chains below come from one sample, sequenced in a study of cytomegalovirus exposure and HLA in healthy donors. Primers included in the PCR were 60 Vbeta and 13 Jbeta primers. Repertoires were generated with immunoSEQ multiplex PCR, while TCRdb's copy carries only in-frame clones and drops some. The sample has under 250,000 clones, roughly 80% seen once. Sequenced sample: PBMCs. These receptors originate from a man aged 35-49 years in good health and CMV-seropositive.

This chain connects TRBV30 to TRBJ2-7; 7 nucleotides agree with TRBD1. This CDR3 is 11 amino acids long. Germline V gene data show CDR1 as GTSNPN and CDR2 as SVGIG (reference sequence). V shed 5 bases, J shed 2 bases, and the junction held 0 bases outside the gene matches. The CDR3 DNA reads TGTGCCTGGGGGACAGCCTACGAGCAGTACTTC. Its protein is CAWGTAYEQYF. The complete variable domain, with remaining parts taken from reference TRBV30 and TRBJ2-7, reads SQTIHQWPATLVQPVGSPLSLECTVEGTSNPNLYWYRQAAGRGLQLLFYSVGIGQISSEVPQNLSASRPQDRQFILSSKKLLLSDSGFYLCAWGTAYEQYFGPGTRLTVT.

The DNA for the CDR3 is TGTGCCAGCAGCGCCAAAGATGACAGGGGTCCGACTGGCTACACCTTC. Its protein is CASSAKDDRGPTGYTF. The chain uses TRBV9 and TRBJ1-2; 8 bases map to TRBD1. Trimming cost V 3 bases and J 7 bases; bases outside gene matches: 14. The CDR3 is 16 amino acids. Looked up from germline, CDR1 is SGDLS and CDR2 is YYNGEE.

The chain has TRBV29-1 and TRBJ1-2; TRBD1 matches at 7 bases. CDR1 and CDR2 from the germline V gene are SQVTM and ANQGSEA. The V and J ends lost 6 bases and 2 bases, in that order; junction bases with no gene match: 6. The CDR3 is made up of 13 amino acids. The CDR3: CSVNDRANYGYTF. In DNA, the CDR3 is TGCAGCGTGAACGACAGGGCCAACTATGGCTACACCTTC.

The chain couples TRBV30 to TRBJ1-5, with D unresolved. The CDR3 contains 14 residues. V lost 0 bases and J lost 3, with 9 bases in between. CDR1 is GTSNPN, CDR2 SVGIG, per germline (reference sequence). CDR3 nucleotide sequence: TGTGCCTGGAGTGTTGAGTTCGCCAATCAGCCCCAGCATTTT. The encoded protein is CAWSVEFANQPQHF.

The chain has TRBV27 and TRBJ1-1, with D perhaps TRBD1 (6 bases). Germline V CDR1 and CDR2: MNHEY, SMNVEV (reference sequence). Deletions cut 6 bases from V and 4 bases from J, with 15 bases between. This CDR3 spans 14 amino acids. CDR3 residues: CASRVGGAGTEAFF. DNA of the CDR3: TGTGCCAGCAGGGTAGGGGGGGCGGGCACTGAAGCTTTCTTT.

The chain employs TRBV6-6 and TRBJ1-2; 8 bases align to TRBD1. This CDR3 comprises 11 residues. The V gene's germline CDR1 is MNHNY and CDR2 SVGAGI (reference sequence). V was pared by 10 bases and J by 7 bases, with 5 bases of the junction left unmatched. CDR3 sequence (DNA): TGTGCCATCCCGACAGGGGCTGGCTACACCTTC. Encoded protein: CAIPTGAGYTF.

This clone appeared once. The rearrangement uses TRBV7-2 and TRBJ2-1, with 7 positions matching TRBD2. Unmatched junction bases numbered 4, after V lost 1 base and J lost 7 bases. Looked up from germline, CDR1 is SGHTA and CDR2 is FQGNSA. The CDR3 is made up of 14 amino acids. The CDR3 bases are TGTGCCAGCAGCTTAGGCGGGAGCCCGAATGAGCAGTTCTTC. This encodes CASSLGGSPNEQFF.

The chain joins TRBV6-1 to TRBJ1-5; 7 bases line up with TRBD1. The V segment lost 3 bases and the J segment 3 bases; nucleotides outside the gene matches: 5. Germline CDR1 MNHNS, CDR2 SASEGT. This CDR3 spans 15 amino acids. CDR3: CASSDRGAVNQPQHF. The CDR3 DNA follows: TGTGCCAGCAGTGACAGGGGGGCTGTCAATCAGCCCCAGCATTTT.

This chain uses TRBV2 with TRBJ2-5, with 7 bases fitting TRBD1. In germline, CDR1 is SNHLY, CDR2 FYNNEI. Trimming cost V 4 bases and J 3 bases; bases outside gene matches: 17. This CDR3 comprises 18 residues. The CDR3, as DNA: TGTGCCAGCAGTGGAGAGCCTAAACAGGGGACCTTGGAAGAGACCCAGTACTTC. The encoded protein is CASSGEPKQGTLEETQYF.

This chain connects TRBV7-9 to TRBJ2-5, with D possibly matching TRBD2 (5 bases). This CDR3 spans 13 amino acids. Germline V lookup: CDR1 SEHNR, CDR2 FQNEAQ (reference sequence). The ends were cut back, 0 bases at V and 7 bases at J, with 9 bases in the middle. CDR3 region: CASSLAEAGTQYF. The CDR3 coding sequence is TGTGCCAGCAGCTTAGCGGAGGCGGGGACCCAGTACTTC.

This chain connects TRBV5-6 to TRBJ2-7; 8 nucleotides agree with TRBD1. Germline V gene lookup returns CDR1 SGHDT and CDR2 YYEEEE. The CDR3 runs to 13 residues. The V segment lost 2 bases and the J segment 5 bases; nucleotides outside the gene matches: 3. The CDR3 protein is CASSLRTGNEQYF. The CDR3 region has the DNA TGTGCCAGCAGCTTAAGGACAGGGAACGAGCAGTACTTC.

The chain is built from TRBV10-2 and TRBJ1-2; D call uncertain. Trimming stripped 8 bases from V and 8 bases from J, with 18 bases between. Germline-derived CDR1 and CDR2 are WSHSY and SAAADI. This CDR3 region has 13 residues. The CDR3 nucleotides read TGCGCCAGCCGCGGACTGACGAATGAGGGCTACACCTTC. Translation: CASRGLTNEGYTF.

The V call is TRBV27, the J call TRBJ1-3, with unresolved D. The CDR3 extends over 14 amino acids. V gave up 4 bases and J gave up 4 bases, with 11 bases separating them. Germline V gives CDR1 MNHEY, CDR2 SMNVEV (reference sequence). CDR3: CASSSRGTGNTIYF. For the CDR3, the DNA is TGTGCCAGCAGTTCTCGAGGAACAGGAAACACCATATATTTT.

This clone was seen a few times. This chain connects TRBV10-1 to TRBJ2-1; 7 positions match TRBD2. Trimming cost V 2 bases and J 11 bases; bases outside gene matches: 9. CDR1 is WNHNN, CDR2 SYGVQD, per germline (reference sequence). The CDR3 totals 14 residues. CDR3 sequence (DNA): TGCGCCAGCAGTGAGAGGGGCGGGGGTAGTCAGCAGTTCTTC. Translating it yields CASSERGGGSQQFF.